This T cell receptor (beta chain) came from a study of blood T cell repertoires in COVID-19. At the level of the study: Some COVID-19 samples were acute and others convalescent; all came from the United States, Italy and Spain. Sample material is recorded as cDNA or gDNA derived from T cells, B-cell-depleted T cells, or PBMCs.

CDR1 and CDR2 from the germline V gene are LGHDT and YNNKEL (reference sequence). This CDR3 spans 16 amino acids. The V segment lost 4 bases and the J segment 1 base; nucleotides outside the gene matches: 4. Authors' processing steps: Amplified reference gene primers provided the basis for estimating nucleated cell counts. Generated by immunoSEQ multiplex PCR, the TCRdb table keeps only in-frame clones and is missing some. That table gives V, J and clone size, and the DNA gave D and trimming. The sample carries some 260,000 clones, 88% recorded once. This receptor was identified in a woman in her thirties or forties who had recovered from COVID-19. Material: peripheral blood. The J gene is TRBJ1-5, the V gene TRBV3-1 (or the pseudogene TRBV3-2); TRBD1 matches 10 bases. The CDR3 region is CASSPSGQGSNQPQHF. CDR3 nucleotides: TGTGCCAGCAGCCCCTCGGGACAGGGGAGCAATCAGCCCCAGCATTTT.